This T cell receptor beta chain was sequenced for a study of shared clonotypes between healthy human individuals. The V end was cut by 6 bases, the J end by 3 bases, with 6 bases between. The CDR3 contains 12 residues. Germline CDR1 MNHEY, CDR2 SMNVEV (reference sequence). As to this clone: Additional DNA sequences in this sample encode the identical CDR3.

The naive CD8 subset, CD45RO-negative cells positively selected for CCR7, excluded terminally differentiated effector memory CD45RA+ cells. Donors comprised healthy HIV-negative adults lacking recent acute infections or vaccinations. Methods used by the authors: Junction-only immunoSEQ sequences carried no quality scores, so filtering differed. Sequencing used immunoSEQ multiplex PCR; TCRdb keeps in-frame clones, though not all of them. That table gives V, J and clone size, and the DNA gave D and trimming. This table has around 1.9 million clones, just over 90% appearing once. What was sequenced was naive CD8+ T cells from PBMCs. The chain recombines TRBV27 with TRBJ1-5; D not resolved. This sequence originates from a man aged 18-30 years in good health. Some clones in this sample may be carry-over from other donors' samples. The CDR3 nucleotides read TGTGCCAGCAGCTTCCTCAATCAGCCCCAGCATTTT. Amino acids: CASSFLNQPQHF.